This T cell receptor beta chain was documented in a study of human T cells and chemical hapten exposure. The time point here: patch test 2, 6 weeks after DPC sensitization. Indicated treatment: therapeutic diphenylcyclopropenone sensitization with weekly scalp DPC. Blood sampling occurred before each patch-test application. Via MiXCR, TCRdb re-called the RACE reads, giving one row per CDR3 protein. The table records about 40,000 distinct CDR3 sequences, about 3.5% of them present only once. This clonotype was sampled from a man aged 35 to 55 with alopecia areata. Some clones in this sample may be carry-over from other donors' samples. This material consisted of whole blood, taken in connection with sensitization to the hapten diphenylcyclopropenone (DPC).

The CDR3 sequence: CSPFQGRGEQFF. The CDR3 DNA reads as TGCAGTCCTTTTCAGGGACGGGGTGAGCAGTTCTTC. This chain joins TRBV20-1 and TRBJ2-1, with D possibly called TRBD1 or TRBD2 (5 bases each). CDR1 DFQATT and CDR2 SNEGSKA come from the germline V gene (reference sequence). Trimming cost V 8 bases and J 9 bases, with 17 bases left between them. This CDR3 comprises 12 residues.